The T cell receptor beta chain under discussion was sequenced for a study of CD4 T cells in relation to SARS-CoV-2 and coronaviruses. Remarks on this clone: What it recognizes is unknown.

The unexposed donors gave CD4+ T cells in about 2011-2019, prior to COVID-19. CD4+ T cells were isolated from the cells after more than 8 days of culture. The data were produced by immunoSEQ multiplex PCR, yet TCRdb's version contains in-frame clones alone and is incomplete. Of 21,000 or so clones listed, about 81% are singletons. The ends lost 0 bases at V and 4 bases at J; junction bases unmatched: 8. The CDR3 totals 17 residues. CDR1 and CDR2 (germline): LGHNA, YNFKEQ. The V and J genes are TRBV4-2 and TRBJ2-7, with TRBD2 matching over 11 bases. The clonotype originates from a human donor in good health. Material for sequencing was CD4+ T cells from PBMCs, cultured in vitro. The CDR3 region is CASSQDRGTSGTYEQYF. The CDR3 DNA reads TGTGCCAGCAGCCAAGATAGAGGGACTAGCGGTACTTACGAGCAGTACTTC.